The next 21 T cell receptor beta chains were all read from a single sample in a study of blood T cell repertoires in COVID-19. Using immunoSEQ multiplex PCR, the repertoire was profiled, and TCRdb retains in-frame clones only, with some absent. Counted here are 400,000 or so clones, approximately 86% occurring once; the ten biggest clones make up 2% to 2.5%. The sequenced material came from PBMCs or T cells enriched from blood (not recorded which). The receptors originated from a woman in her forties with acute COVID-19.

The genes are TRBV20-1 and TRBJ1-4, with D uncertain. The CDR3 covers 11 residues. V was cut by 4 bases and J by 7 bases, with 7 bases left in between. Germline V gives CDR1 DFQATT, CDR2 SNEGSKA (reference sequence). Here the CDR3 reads CSAIAGEKLFF. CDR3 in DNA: TGCAGTGCTATCGCGGGTGAAAAACTGTTTTTT.

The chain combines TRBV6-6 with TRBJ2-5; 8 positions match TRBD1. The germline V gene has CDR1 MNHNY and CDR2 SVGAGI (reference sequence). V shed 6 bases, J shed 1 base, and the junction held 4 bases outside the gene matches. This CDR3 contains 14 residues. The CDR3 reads CASRMDRAQETQYF. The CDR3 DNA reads TGTGCCAGCAGAATGGACAGGGCCCAAGAGACCCAGTACTTC.

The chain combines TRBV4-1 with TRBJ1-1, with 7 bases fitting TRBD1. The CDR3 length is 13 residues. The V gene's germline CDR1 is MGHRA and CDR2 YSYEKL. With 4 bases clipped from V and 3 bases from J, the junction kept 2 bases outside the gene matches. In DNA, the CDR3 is TGCGCCAGCAGCCTAGACAGGGACACTGAAGCTTTCTTT. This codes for CASSLDRDTEAFF.

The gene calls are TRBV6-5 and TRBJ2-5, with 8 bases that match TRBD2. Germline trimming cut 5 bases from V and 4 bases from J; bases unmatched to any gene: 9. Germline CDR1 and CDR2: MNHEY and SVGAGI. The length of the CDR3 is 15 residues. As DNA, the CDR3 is TGTGCCAGCAGTCCGGGAGGGGGGGGTGGAGAGACCCAGTACTTC. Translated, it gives CASSPGGGGGETQYF.

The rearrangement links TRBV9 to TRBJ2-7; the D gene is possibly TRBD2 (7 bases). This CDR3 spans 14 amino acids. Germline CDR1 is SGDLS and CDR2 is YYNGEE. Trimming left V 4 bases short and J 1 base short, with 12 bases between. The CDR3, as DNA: TGTGCCAGCAGCCCCGGGGGGCCTTCCTACGAGCAGTACTTC. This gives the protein CASSPGGPSYEQYF.

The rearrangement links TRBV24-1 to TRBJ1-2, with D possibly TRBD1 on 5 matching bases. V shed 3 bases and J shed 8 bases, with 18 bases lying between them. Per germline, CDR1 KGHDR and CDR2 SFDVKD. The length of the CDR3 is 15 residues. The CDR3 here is CATSDAIPGTDGYTF. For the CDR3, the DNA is TGTGCCACCAGTGATGCTATTCCCGGGACTGACGGCTACACCTTC.

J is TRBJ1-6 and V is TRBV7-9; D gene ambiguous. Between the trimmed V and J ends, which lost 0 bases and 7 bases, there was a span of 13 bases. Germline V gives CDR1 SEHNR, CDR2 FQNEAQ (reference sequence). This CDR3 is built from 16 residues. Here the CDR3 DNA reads TGTGCCAGCAGCTTAGCGGGTGGGCAGACCAATTCACCCCTCCACTTT. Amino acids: CASSLAGGQTNSPLHF.

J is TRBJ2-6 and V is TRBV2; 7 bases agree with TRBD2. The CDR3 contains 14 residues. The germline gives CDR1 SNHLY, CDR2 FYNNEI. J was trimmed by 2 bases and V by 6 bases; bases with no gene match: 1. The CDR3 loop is CASRGGTGANVLTF. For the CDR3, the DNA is TGTGCCAGCAGGGGGGGGACTGGGGCCAACGTCCTGACTTTC.

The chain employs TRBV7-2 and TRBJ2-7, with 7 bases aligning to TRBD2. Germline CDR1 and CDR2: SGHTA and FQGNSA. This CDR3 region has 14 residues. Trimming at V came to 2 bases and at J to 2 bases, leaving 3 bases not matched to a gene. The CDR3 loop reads CASSLLSGTYEQYF. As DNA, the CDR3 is TGTGCCAGCAGCTTACTAAGCGGGACCTACGAGCAGTACTTC. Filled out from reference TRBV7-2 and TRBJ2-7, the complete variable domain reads GAGVSQSPSNKVTEKGKDVELRCDPISGHTALYWYRQSLGQGLEFLIYFQGNSAPDKSGLPSDRFSAERTGGSVSTLTIQRTQQEDSAVYLCASSLLSGTYEQYFGPGTRLTVT.

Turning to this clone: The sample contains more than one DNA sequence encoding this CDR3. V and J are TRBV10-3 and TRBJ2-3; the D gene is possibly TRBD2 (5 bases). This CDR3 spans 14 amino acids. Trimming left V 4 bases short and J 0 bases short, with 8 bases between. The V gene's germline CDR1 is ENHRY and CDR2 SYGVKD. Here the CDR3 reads CAISGGLSTDTQYF. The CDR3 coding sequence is TGTGCCATCAGTGGAGGACTGAGCACAGATACGCAGTATTTT.

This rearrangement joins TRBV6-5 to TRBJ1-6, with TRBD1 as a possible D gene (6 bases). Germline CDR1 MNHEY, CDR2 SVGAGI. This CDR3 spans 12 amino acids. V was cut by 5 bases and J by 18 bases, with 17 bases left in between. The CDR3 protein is CASSRTAGKGHF. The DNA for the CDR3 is TGTGCCAGCAGTCGGACAGCGGGAAAGGGCCACTTT.

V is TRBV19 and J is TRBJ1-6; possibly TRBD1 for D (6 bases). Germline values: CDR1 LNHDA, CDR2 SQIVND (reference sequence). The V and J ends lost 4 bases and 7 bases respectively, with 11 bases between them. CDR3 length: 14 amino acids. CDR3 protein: CASSNGQPNSPLHF. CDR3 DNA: TGTGCCAGTAGTAACGGACAGCCAAATTCACCCCTCCACTTT.

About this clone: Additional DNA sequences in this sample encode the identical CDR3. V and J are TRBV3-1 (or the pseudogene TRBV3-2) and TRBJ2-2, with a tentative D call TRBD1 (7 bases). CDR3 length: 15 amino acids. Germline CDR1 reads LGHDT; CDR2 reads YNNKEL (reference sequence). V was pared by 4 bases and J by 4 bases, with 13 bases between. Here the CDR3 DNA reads TGTGCCAGCAGCCCGCGGGACAGAGGCACCGGGGAGCTGTTTTTT. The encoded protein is CASSPRDRGTGELFF.

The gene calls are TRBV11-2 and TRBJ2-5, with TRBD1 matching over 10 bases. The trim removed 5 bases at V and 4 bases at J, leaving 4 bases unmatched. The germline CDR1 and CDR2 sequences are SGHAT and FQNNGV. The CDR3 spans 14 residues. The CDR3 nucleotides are TGTGCCAGCAGCAATGGACAGGGGGGAGAGACCCAGTACTTC. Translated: CASSNGQGGETQYF.

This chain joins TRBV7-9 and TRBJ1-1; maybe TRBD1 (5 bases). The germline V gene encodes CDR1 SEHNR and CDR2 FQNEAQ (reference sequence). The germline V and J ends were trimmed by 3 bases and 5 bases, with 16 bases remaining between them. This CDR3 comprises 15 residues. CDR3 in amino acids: CASSLGSAGETEAFF. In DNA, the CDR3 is TGTGCCAGCAGCTTGGGGAGCGCGGGGGAGACTGAAGCTTTCTTT.

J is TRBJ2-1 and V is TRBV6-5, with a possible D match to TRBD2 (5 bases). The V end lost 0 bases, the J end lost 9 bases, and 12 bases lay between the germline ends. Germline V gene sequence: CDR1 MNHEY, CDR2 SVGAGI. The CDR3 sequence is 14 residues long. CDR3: CASSYSIRRAEQFF. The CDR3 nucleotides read TGTGCCAGCAGTTACTCGATTAGGCGGGCTGAGCAGTTCTTC.

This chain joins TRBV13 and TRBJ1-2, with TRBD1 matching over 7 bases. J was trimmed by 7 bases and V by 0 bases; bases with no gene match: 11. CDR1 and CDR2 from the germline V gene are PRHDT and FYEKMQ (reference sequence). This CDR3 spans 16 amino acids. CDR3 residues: CASSLGDREEWRGYTF. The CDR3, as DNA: TGTGCCAGCAGCTTAGGAGACAGGGAAGAGTGGCGTGGCTACACCTTC.

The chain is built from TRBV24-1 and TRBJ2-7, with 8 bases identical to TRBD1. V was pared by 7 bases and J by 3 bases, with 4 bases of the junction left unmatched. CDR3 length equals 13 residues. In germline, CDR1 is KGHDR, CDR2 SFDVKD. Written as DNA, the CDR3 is TGTGCCACCAGGGGGACAGGTAACTACGAGCAGTACTTC. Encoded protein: CATRGTGNYEQYF.

As DNA, the CDR3 is TGTGCCACTAAAATGGGGGGGAGGGAAAAACTGTTTTTT. Translation gives CATKMGGREKLFF. This chain connects TRBV6-5 to TRBJ1-4; a weak D match, TRBD1 (5 bases). Looked up from germline, CDR1 is MNHEY and CDR2 is SVGAGI. The CDR3 covers 13 residues. V was trimmed by 10 bases and J by 8 bases, leaving 17 bases between them.

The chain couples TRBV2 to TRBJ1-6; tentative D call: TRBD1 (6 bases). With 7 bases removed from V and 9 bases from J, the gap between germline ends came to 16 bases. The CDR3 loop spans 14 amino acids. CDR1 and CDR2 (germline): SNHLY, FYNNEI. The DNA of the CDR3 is TGTGCCAGCATATATGCAGGGGTTGTTTCACCCCTCCACTTT. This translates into CASIYAGVVSPLHF.

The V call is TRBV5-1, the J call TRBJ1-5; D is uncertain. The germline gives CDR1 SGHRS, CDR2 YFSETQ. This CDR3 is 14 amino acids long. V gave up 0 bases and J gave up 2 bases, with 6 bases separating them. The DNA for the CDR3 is TGCGCCAGCAGCTTGGAGTCAGGCAATCAGCCCCAGCATTTT. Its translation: CASSLESGNQPQHF.